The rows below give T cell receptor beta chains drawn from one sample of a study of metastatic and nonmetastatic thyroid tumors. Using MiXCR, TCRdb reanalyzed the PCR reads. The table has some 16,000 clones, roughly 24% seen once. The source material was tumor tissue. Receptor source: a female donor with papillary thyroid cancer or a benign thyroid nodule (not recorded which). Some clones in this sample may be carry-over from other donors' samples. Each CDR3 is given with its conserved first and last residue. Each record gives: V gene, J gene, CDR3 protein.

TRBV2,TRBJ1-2,CASSDSSSMGYGYTF
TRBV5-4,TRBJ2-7,CASSLDRWSYEQYF
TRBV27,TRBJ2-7,CASKPGQETYEQYF
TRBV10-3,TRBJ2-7,CAIKNSSYEQYF
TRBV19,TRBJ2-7,CARDRGPYEQYF
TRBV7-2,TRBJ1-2,CASSSSGQGDYGYTF
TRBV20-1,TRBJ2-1,CSASNRLSSYNEQFF
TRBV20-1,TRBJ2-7,CSARETSGRVPYF
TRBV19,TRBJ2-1,CASIIVLAVGYNEQFF
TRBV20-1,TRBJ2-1,CSAISTWGSYNEQFF
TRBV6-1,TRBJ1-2,CASSDFLGHPLVYGYTF
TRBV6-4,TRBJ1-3,CASRTPPGTVVSGNTIYF
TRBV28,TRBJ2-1,CASSRLAGGENEQFF
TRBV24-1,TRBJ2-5,CATSEWGSQYF
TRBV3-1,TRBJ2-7,CASSRLAGGYEQYF
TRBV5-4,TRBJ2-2,CASRSTGLGGNGELFF
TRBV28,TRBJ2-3,CASKALLVGSDTQYF
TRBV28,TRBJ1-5,CASSLPRDNNQPQHF
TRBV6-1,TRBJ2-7,CASIQPASYEQYF
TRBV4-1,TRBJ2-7,CASSQGADSYEQYF
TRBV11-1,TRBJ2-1,CASSRQTGGSYNEQFF
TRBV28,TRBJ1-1,CASSLTWARAEAFF
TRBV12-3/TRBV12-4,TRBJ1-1,CASSSVDREEGAFF
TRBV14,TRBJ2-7,CASSHPGSAEYYEQYF
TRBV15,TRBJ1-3,CATSEHRGGGNTIYF
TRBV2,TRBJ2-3,CASSGLEADTQYF
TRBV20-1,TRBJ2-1,CSARDTASYNEQFF
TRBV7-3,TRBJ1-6,CASSPGTGEGHSPLHF
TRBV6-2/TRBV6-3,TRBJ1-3,CARSRSGNNIYF
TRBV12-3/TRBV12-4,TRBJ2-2,CASSLSGRSTGELFF
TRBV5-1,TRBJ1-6,CASSLEGSAYNSPLHF
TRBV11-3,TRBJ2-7,CASSPSSLEQYF
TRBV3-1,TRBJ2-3,CASSQELAGGPRDTQYF
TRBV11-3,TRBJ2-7,CASSLRGHEQYF
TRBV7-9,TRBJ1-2,CASSRGAYGYTF
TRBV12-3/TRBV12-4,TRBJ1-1,CASSLMTDTEAFF
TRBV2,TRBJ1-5,CASRDTNHPHHF
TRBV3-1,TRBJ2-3,CASSQSAGQGLTDTQYF
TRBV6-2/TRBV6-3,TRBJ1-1,CARYMTDTQGNTEAFF
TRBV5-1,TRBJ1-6,CASSLTDNSPLHF
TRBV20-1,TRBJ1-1,CSTGQGIEAFF
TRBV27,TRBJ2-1,CASRVAGGYNEQFF
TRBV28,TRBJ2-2,CAGSLVCGELFF
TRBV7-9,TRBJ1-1,CASSLEAGLTEAFF
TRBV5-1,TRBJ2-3,CASSSGVGEDTQYF
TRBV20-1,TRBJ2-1,CSASKPGLRVQEQFF